Listed below are T cell receptor beta chains from one sample, sequenced in a study of T-cell reconstitution after alpha-beta-depleted transplantation in children. TCRdb re-called the PCR reads with MiXCR, one entry per CDR3 protein. The sample has 700,000 or so distinct CDR3 sequences, around 14% seen once. The sequencing used PBMCs, collected before TCRalphabeta/CD19-depleted stem cell transplant. These receptors all come from a girl under 10 years old with congenital amegakaryocytic thrombocytopenia, due to receive a stem cell transplant. Each CDR3 is given with its conserved first and last residue. Each record gives: V gene, clone size, J gene, D gene, CDR3 DNA, CDR3 protein. D genes are given only for firm matches. The size of a clone is reported for some rows only, either as once, few or many, or as a class for expanded clones.

TRBV29-1,few,TRBJ2-2,NA,TGCAGCGCAGTTCCCCAGGGGGGTCACACCGGGGAGCTGTTTTTT,CSAVPQGGHTGELFF
TRBV12-3/TRBV12-4,few,TRBJ2-7,TRBD2,TGTGCCAGCAGTTTGGGGGAGTTGGGACTAGCGGGTGGAAGCTCCTACGAGCAGTACTTC,CASSLGELGLAGGSSYEQYF
TRBV3-1,NA,TRBJ2-2,NA,TGTGCCAGCAGCCAGGCCTCGGACGCCACCGGGGAGCTGTTTTTT,CASSQASDATGELFF
TRBV7-8,many,TRBJ1-5,NA,TGTGCCAGCAGCTCCACTTGGGGGGGTGAGGGACAGCCCCAGCATTTT,CASSSTWGGEGQPQHF
TRBV29-1,few,TRBJ2-7,NA,TGCAGCGTGGAGTTCTCCTACGAGCAGTACTTC,CSVEFSYEQYF
TRBV4-1,many,TRBJ2-1,TRBD2,TGCGCCAGCAGCCAAGCTCTAGCGGGAATTTACAATGAGCAGTTCTTC,CASSQALAGIYNEQFF
TRBV5-1,few,TRBJ2-1,TRBD2,TGCGCCAGCAGCTTGGCAACTAGCGGGAGGGCCACTGAGCAGTTCTTC,CASSLATSGRATEQFF
TRBV20-1,many,TRBJ2-1,NA,TGCAGTGCTCAAAGACCCGAAAATGAGCAGTTCTTC,CSAQRPENEQFF
TRBV12-3/TRBV12-4,few,TRBJ2-5,TRBD1,TGTGCCAGCAGCCTCCGGGACAGGGGAGAAGAGACCCAGTACTTC,CASSLRDRGEETQYF
TRBV30,few,TRBJ1-2,TRBD1,TGTGCCTGGAGTTCCCAGGGGGATGGCTACACCTTC,CAWSSQGDGYTF
TRBV12-3/TRBV12-4,NA,TRBJ2-7,NA,TGTGCCAGCAGTGCAACGGACTACCCGGGGTACGAGCAGTACTTC,CASSATDYPGYEQYF
TRBV20-1,few,TRBJ2-7,TRBD2,TGCAGTGCATCCCGGAGAGCGAGACTAGCGGGAGGGCCTTCCGAGCAGTACTTC,CSASRRARLAGGPSEQYF
TRBV21-1,NA,TRBJ1-2,NA,TGTGCCAGCATCAGTGATAACTATGGCTACACCTTC,CASISDNYGYTF
TRBV5-1,many,TRBJ1-5,TRBD1,TGCGCCAGCAGCCGGAGGGACAGGGAAGATCAGCCCCAGCATTTT,CASSRRDREDQPQHF
TRBV29-1,many,TRBJ2-5,NA,TGCAGCAAGCAATGGGGGAGGGAGACCCAGTACTTC,CSKQWGRETQYF
TRBV20-1,few,TRBJ2-7,NA,TGCAGTGCCGATTTTGGGGGTAGGGGATACGAGCAGTACTTC,CSADFGGRGYEQYF
TRBV11-2,NA,TRBJ2-7,TRBD2,TGTGCCAGCAGCTTATATCTCTCGACTAGCGAGTCCTACGAGCAGTACTTC,CASSLYLSTSESYEQYF
TRBV9,many,TRBJ2-5,NA,TGTGCCAGCAGCGTAGCAGAGGAGGGATACGGCCAGTACTTC,CASSVAEEGYGQYF
TRBV5-1,NA,TRBJ2-5,NA,TGCGCCAGCAGCCCCGTCGGAGGGGCAGAGACCCAGTACTTC,CASSPVGGAETQYF
TRBV10-3,NA,TRBJ2-5,TRBD2,TGTGCCATCAGCTTAGCGGGCGCTGGGGAGACCCAGTACTTC,CAISLAGAGETQYF
TRBV5-1,NA,TRBJ2-5,NA,TGCGCCAGCAGCTTGTATGCAGGGAGAGAAGAGACCCAGTACTTC,CASSLYAGREETQYF
TRBV2,NA,TRBJ1-4,NA,TGTGCCAGCAGTGCCCGGAGGACTAATGAAAAACTGTTTTTT,CASSARRTNEKLFF
TRBV30,few,TRBJ2-1,NA,TGTGCCTGGAGTGATTACGGTGAGCAGTTCTTC,CAWSDYGEQFF
TRBV5-1,many,TRBJ2-1,TRBD2,TGCGCCAGCAGCGCACCAACTAGCGGGAGTACACGGGATGAGCAGTTCTTC,CASSAPTSGSTRDEQFF
TRBV9,many,TRBJ2-2,TRBD2,TGTGCCAGCAGCGATGATTTGACTAGCGGGGATTCGAACACCGGGGAGCTGTTTTTT,CASSDDLTSGDSNTGELFF
TRBV20-1,many,TRBJ1-5,NA,TGCAGTGCTAGAGTACAGGGAACGGTTGGGCCCCAGCATTTT,CSARVQGTVGPQHF
TRBV30,few,TRBJ2-5,NA,TGTGCCTGGACCATGGGGGAAAACATGTACTTC,CAWTMGENMYF
TRBV28,once,TRBJ2-1,TRBD2,TGTGCCAGCAGTCCCCCAGGGCTAGCGGGAGGGTATGAGCAGTTCTTC,CASSPPGLAGGYEQFF
TRBV20-1,NA,TRBJ1-5,NA,TGCAGTGCTAGAGATTGGGGGGACGGGCAGCCCCAGCATTTT,CSARDWGDGQPQHF
TRBV20-1,many,TRBJ2-3,TRBD2,TGCAGTGCTCAACTAAAAACTAGCGGGAGGTCAGATACGCAGTATTTT,CSAQLKTSGRSDTQYF
TRBV9,many,TRBJ2-1,NA,TGTGCCAGCAGCGTAGCAGGGAAGAATGAGCAGTTCTTC,CASSVAGKNEQFF
TRBV5-1,many,TRBJ2-1,NA,TGCGCCAGCAGCTTGTATTCAGAAACCTACAATGAGCAGTTCTTC,CASSLYSETYNEQFF
TRBV12-3/TRBV12-4,few,TRBJ2-7,TRBD1,TGTGCCAGCAGGCCCGAGGGACAGGGTGTCCACGAGCAGTACTTC,CASRPEGQGVHEQYF
TRBV12-3/TRBV12-4,few,TRBJ2-6,TRBD1,TGTGCCAGCAGTCCCCGGGACAGCGCGAGGAGAGGGGCCAACGTCCTGACTTTC,CASSPRDSARRGANVLTF
TRBV7-8,many,TRBJ1-4,NA,TGTGCCAGCAGCTCCATCCGACGGTCAACTAATGAAAAACTGTTTTTT,CASSSIRRSTNEKLFF
TRBV5-6,few,TRBJ2-1,NA,TGTGCCAGCAGCTTGGATCGGGGGTCGACATACAATGAGCAGTTCTTC,CASSLDRGSTYNEQFF
TRBV20-1,many,TRBJ2-7,NA,TGCAGTGCTAGAGGGACGGGTTACTACGAGCAGTACTTC,CSARGTGYYEQYF
TRBV12-3/TRBV12-4,many,TRBJ2-3,TRBD1,TGTGCCAGCAGCACCGGGACAGGATTTTTAACAGATACGCAGTATTTT,CASSTGTGFLTDTQYF
TRBV10-3,many,TRBJ1-1,NA,TGTGCCATCAGTGATCCGGAAGAGTACACTGAAGCTTTCTTT,CAISDPEEYTEAFF
TRBV4-1,NA,TRBJ1-5,NA,TGCGCCAGCAGACCCCAGGGGTCTAATCAGCCCCAGCATTTT,CASRPQGSNQPQHF
TRBV10-3,few,TRBJ2-3,NA,TGTGCCATCGGCAGGACGTCGGGGACAGATACGCAGTATTTT,CAIGRTSGTDTQYF
TRBV27,many,TRBJ1-1,TRBD1,TGTGCCAGCAGTTTGACAGGGTCGAACACTGAAGCTTTCTTT,CASSLTGSNTEAFF
TRBV5-1,many,TRBJ2-3,TRBD1,TGCGCCAGCAGCTTCGGACAGGGGGCGGGAGATACGCAGTATTTT,CASSFGQGAGDTQYF
TRBV12-3/TRBV12-4,NA,TRBJ1-1,NA,TGTGCCAGCAGTTTGAGTATCCAGCTAAACACTGAAGCTTTCTTT,CASSLSIQLNTEAFF
TRBV20-1,few,TRBJ2-3,TRBD2,TGCAGTGTCCCCCGGTGGACTAGCGCCACAGATACGCAGTATTTT,CSVPRWTSATDTQYF
TRBV7-2,many,TRBJ2-3,TRBD2,TGTGCCAGCAGCCTCTCTAGCGGGAGGGGCACAGATACGCAGTATTTT,CASSLSSGRGTDTQYF
TRBV5-1,many,TRBJ2-1,TRBD2,TGCGCCAGCAGCTTGGGGACTAGCGGGCACAACAATGAGCAGTTCTTC,CASSLGTSGHNNEQFF
TRBV20-1,many,TRBJ1-5,NA,TGCAGTGCTAGTACGGGGGTAAGCAATCAGCCCCAGCATTTT,CSASTGVSNQPQHF
TRBV7-2,NA,TRBJ2-7,NA,TGTGCCAGCAGCTTAGATTCGCCTCGCCGCGAGCAGTACTTC,CASSLDSPRREQYF
TRBV29-1,many,TRBJ2-3,NA,TGCAGCGTTTTTCGCCCCGAGACAGATACGCAGTATTTT,CSVFRPETDTQYF
TRBV12-3/TRBV12-4,NA,TRBJ1-2,NA,TGTGCCAGCTCCGTGGAAAGCGGGTATGGCTACACCTTC,CASSVESGYGYTF
TRBV12-3/TRBV12-4,NA,TRBJ2-4,NA,TGTGCCAGCAGTTTTAGTGAAGCTCACATTCAGTACTTC,CASSFSEAHIQYF
TRBV28,few,TRBJ1-2,NA,TGTGCCAGCAGTCGCGGTGGTACAGGGTATGATGGCTACACCTTC,CASSRGGTGYDGYTF
TRBV7-9,NA,TRBJ2-1,NA,TGTGCCGGGGACCCGAAAGGTGAGCAGTTCTTC,CAGDPKGEQFF
TRBV5-1,many,TRBJ2-5,NA,TGCGCCAGCAGCCTGATCACCCAAGAGACCCAGTACTTC,CASSLITQETQYF
TRBV20-1,few,TRBJ2-1,TRBD2,TGCAGTGCTGCGACTAGCGGGTTCTACAATGAGCAGTTCTTC,CSAATSGFYNEQFF
TRBV20-1,few,TRBJ2-2,TRBD1,TGCAGTGCGGTAAAGGACAGGGCCGACAGGGAGCTGTTTTTT,CSAVKDRADRELFF
TRBV13,NA,TRBJ2-3,NA,TGTGCCAGCAGCTCCGACAGAACAGATACGCAGTATTTT,CASSSDRTDTQYF
TRBV20-1,many,TRBJ2-7,NA,TGCAGTGCTAGAGATCGGGCAAGTCGGGGCGGAACTTACGAGCAGTACTTC,CSARDRASRGGTYEQYF